The present entry profiles one T cell receptor (beta chain) with its context. Original data processing: Researchers report that nucleated cell counts were estimated from reference gene primer amplification. Sequenced by immunoSEQ multiplex PCR; TCRdb stores in-frame clones only, minus some. Clonal size and the V and J genes are those of that table, whereas D and trimming came from the DNA. Among roughly 240,000 clones, 75% to 85% were seen once, and the ten largest hold approximately 4.8%. Trimming took off 4 bases at V and 5 bases at J, with 12 bases between the two ends. The germline V gene has CDR1 SGHRS and CDR2 YFSETQ. This CDR3 contains 13 residues. The record originates from a study of blood T cell repertoires in COVID-19. The wider study: The study drew acute and convalescent COVID-19 samples from the United States, Italy and Spain.

Material for sequencing was peripheral blood. The TCR was taken from a woman between 65 and 79 years old with acute or convalescent COVID-19. The rearrangement uses TRBV5-1 and TRBJ2-5; unclear D gene. The CDR3 here is CASSIEVMETQYF. CDR3 DNA sequence: TGCGCCAGCAGCATTGAGGTTATGGAGACCCAGTACTTC.